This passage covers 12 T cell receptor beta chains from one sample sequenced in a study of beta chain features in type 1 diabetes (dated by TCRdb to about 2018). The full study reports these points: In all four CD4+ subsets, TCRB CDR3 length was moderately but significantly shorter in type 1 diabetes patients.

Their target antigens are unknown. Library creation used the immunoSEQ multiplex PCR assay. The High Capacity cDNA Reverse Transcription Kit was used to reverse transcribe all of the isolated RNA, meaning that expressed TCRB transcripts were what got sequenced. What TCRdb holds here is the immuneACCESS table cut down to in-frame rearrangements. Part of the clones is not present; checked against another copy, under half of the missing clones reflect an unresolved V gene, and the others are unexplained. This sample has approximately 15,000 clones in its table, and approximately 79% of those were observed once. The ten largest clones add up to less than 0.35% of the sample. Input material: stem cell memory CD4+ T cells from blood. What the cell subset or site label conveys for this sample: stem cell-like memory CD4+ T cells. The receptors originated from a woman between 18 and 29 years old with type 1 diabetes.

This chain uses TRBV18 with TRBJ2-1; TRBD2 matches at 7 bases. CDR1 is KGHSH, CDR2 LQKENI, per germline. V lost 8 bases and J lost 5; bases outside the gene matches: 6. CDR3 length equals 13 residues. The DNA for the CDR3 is TGTGCCAGCCACGTGACTAGCAACAATGAGCAGTTCTTC. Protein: CASHVTSNNEQFF.

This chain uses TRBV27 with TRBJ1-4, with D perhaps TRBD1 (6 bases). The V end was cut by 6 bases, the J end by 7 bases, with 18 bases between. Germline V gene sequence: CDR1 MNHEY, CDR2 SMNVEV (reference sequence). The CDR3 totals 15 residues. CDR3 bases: TGTGCCAGCAGAAGGACGGGGGGCGCGACTGAAAAACTGTTTTTT. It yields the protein CASRRTGGATEKLFF.

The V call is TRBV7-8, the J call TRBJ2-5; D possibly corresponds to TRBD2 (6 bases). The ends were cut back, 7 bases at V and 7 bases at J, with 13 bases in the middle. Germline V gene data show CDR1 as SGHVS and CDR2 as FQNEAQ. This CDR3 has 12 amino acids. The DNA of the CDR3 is TGTGCCAGCATTGGGGGGTTGGGGACCCAGTACTTC. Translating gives CASIGGLGTQYF.

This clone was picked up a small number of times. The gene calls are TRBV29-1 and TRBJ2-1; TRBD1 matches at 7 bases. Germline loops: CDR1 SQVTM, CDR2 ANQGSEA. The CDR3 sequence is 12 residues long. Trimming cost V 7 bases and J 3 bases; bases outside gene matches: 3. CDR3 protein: CSAGDSYNEQFF. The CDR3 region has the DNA TGCAGCGCCGGGGACAGCTACAATGAGCAGTTCTTC.

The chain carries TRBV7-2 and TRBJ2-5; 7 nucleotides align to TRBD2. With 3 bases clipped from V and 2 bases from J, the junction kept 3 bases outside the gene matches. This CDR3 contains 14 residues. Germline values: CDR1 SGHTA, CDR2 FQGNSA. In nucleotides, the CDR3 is TGTGCCAGCAGCTTCTGGGGGGGTCAAGAGACCCAGTACTTC. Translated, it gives CASSFWGGQETQYF.

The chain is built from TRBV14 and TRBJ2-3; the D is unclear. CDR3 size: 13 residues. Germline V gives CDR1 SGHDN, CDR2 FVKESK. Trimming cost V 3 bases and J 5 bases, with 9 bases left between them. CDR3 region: CASSHLSRDTQYF. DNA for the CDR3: TGTGCCAGCAGCCATTTATCGCGAGATACGCAGTATTTT.

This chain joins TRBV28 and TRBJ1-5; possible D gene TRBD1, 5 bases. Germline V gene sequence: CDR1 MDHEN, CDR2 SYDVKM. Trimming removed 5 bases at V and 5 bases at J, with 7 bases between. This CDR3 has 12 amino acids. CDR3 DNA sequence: TGTGCCAGCAGTGTAGGGGATCAGCCCCAGCATTTT. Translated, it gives CASSVGDQPQHF.

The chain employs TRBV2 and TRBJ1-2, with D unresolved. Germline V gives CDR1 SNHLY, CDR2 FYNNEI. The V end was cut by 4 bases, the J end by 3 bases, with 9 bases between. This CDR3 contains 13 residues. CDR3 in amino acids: CASSGGRYYGYTF. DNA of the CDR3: TGTGCCAGCAGTGGAGGGCGGTACTATGGCTACACCTTC.

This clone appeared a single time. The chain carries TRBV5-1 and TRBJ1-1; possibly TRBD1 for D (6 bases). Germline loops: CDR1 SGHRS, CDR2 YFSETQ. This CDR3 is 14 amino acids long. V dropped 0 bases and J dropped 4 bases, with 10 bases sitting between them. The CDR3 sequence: CASSLGGGITEAFF. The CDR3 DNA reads TGCGCCAGCAGCTTGGGGGGGGGCATCACTGAAGCTTTCTTT.

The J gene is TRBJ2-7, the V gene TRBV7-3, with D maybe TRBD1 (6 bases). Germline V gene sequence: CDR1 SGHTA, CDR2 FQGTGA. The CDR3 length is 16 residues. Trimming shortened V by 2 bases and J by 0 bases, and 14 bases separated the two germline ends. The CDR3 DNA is TGTGCCAGCAGCTTAGGTCCTAGGGGGAGCTCCTACGAGCAGTACTTC. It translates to CASSLGPRGSSYEQYF.

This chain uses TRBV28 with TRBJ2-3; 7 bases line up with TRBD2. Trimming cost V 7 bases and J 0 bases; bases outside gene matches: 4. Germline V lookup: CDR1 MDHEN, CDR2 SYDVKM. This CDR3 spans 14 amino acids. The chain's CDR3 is CASKSSGSTDTQYF. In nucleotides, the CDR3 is TGTGCCAGCAAGAGTAGCGGGAGCACAGATACGCAGTATTTT.

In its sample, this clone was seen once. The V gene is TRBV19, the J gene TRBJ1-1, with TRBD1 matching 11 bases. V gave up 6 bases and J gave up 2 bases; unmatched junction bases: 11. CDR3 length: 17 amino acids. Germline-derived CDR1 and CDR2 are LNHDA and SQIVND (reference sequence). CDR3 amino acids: CASSMRTGGLSNTEAFF. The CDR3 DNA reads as TGTGCCAGTAGCATGCGGACAGGGGGCCTTTCCAACACTGAAGCTTTCTTT.